These T cell receptor beta chains were read from a single sample in a study of T cell responses to AZD1222 COVID-19 vaccine. Clones were read by immunoSEQ multiplex PCR, and TCRdb kept only the in-frame ones, dropping some. The sample includes some 200,000 clones, under 95% of them seen just once. The sequences come from peripheral blood, collected on day 0 of AZD1222 vaccination. The source is an adult in good health. The CDR3 runs from the conserved cysteine through the conserved F or W. D genes are given only for firm matches. Only some rows state a clone size, as once, few, many or a class for expanded clones.

len: 15; abundance: once; j_gene: TRBJ1-4; v_gene: TRBV13; d_gene: -; CDR3aa: CASRPWGQTNEKLFF; CDR3nt: TGTGCCAGCAGGCCATGGGGGCAGACTAATGAAAAACTGTTTTTT
len: 14; abundance: -; j_gene: TRBJ1-1; v_gene: TRBV3-1/TRBV3-2; d_gene: TRBD1; CDR3aa: CASSLDRANTEAFF; CDR3nt: TGTGCCAGCAGCCTCGACAGGGCGAACACTGAAGCTTTCTTT
len: 15; abundance: -; j_gene: TRBJ1-1; v_gene: TRBV5-5; d_gene: -; CDR3aa: CASSLRFSMNTEAFF; CDR3nt: TGTGCCAGCAGCTTGAGGTTTAGTATGAACACTGAAGCTTTCTTT
len: 13; abundance: -; j_gene: TRBJ1-1; v_gene: TRBV27; d_gene: -; CDR3aa: CASSAKGDTEAFF; CDR3nt: TGTGCCAGCAGTGCAAAGGGGGACACTGAAGCTTTCTTT
len: 17; abundance: -; j_gene: TRBJ2-1; v_gene: TRBV6-6; d_gene: -; CDR3aa: CASSRRALRNIVNEQFF; CDR3nt: TGTGCCAGCAGTCGCCGGGCACTCCGCAATATAGTCAATGAGCAGTTCTTC
len: 15; abundance: -; j_gene: TRBJ2-7; v_gene: TRBV11-2; d_gene: -; CDR3aa: CASSEPNRDPHEQYF; CDR3nt: TGTGCCAGCAGCGAGCCCAACAGGGACCCCCACGAGCAGTACTTC
len: 11; abundance: -; j_gene: TRBJ2-7; v_gene: TRBV18; d_gene: -; CDR3aa: CASSRDYEQYF; CDR3nt: TGTGCCAGCTCACGCGACTACGAGCAGTACTTC
len: 18; abundance: once; j_gene: TRBJ2-3; v_gene: TRBV7-2; d_gene: TRBD2; CDR3aa: CASSVRTSGGSTTDTQYF; CDR3nt: TGTGCCAGCAGCGTACGCACTAGCGGGGGCTCTACCACAGATACGCAGTATTTT
len: 15; abundance: -; j_gene: TRBJ2-2; v_gene: TRBV2; d_gene: TRBD1; CDR3aa: CASSVGTANTGELFF; CDR3nt: TGTGCCAGCAGTGTTGGGACAGCGAACACCGGGGAGCTGTTTTTT
len: 17; abundance: few; j_gene: TRBJ2-3; v_gene: TRBV3-1/TRBV3-2; d_gene: TRBD2; CDR3aa: CASSLPVGRGGLNTQYF; CDR3nt: TGTGCCAGCAGCCTCCCGGTAGGGCGGGGGGGCTTAAATACGCAGTATTTT
len: 20; abundance: -; j_gene: TRBJ1-1; v_gene: TRBV12-5; d_gene: TRBD1; CDR3aa: CASGLVGGGRVGGFTLEAFF; CDR3nt: TGTGCTAGTGGTTTGGTAGGAGGGGGCAGGGTCGGAGGTTTTACGTTAGAAGCTTTCTTT
len: 14; abundance: few; j_gene: TRBJ1-1; v_gene: TRBV9; d_gene: -; CDR3aa: CASSVDVMNTEAFF; CDR3nt: TGTGCCAGCAGCGTTGACGTGATGAACACTGAAGCTTTCTTT
len: 15; abundance: -; j_gene: TRBJ1-1; v_gene: TRBV7-8; d_gene: -; CDR3aa: CASSLGGLQRGKAFF; CDR3nt: TGTGCCAGCAGCTTAGGCGGGCTCCAGAGGGGGAAAGCTTTCTTT
len: 14; abundance: -; j_gene: TRBJ1-5; v_gene: TRBV19; d_gene: -; CDR3aa: CASSPHRVNQPQHF; CDR3nt: TGTGCCAGTAGTCCACATAGGGTTAATCAGCCCCAGCATTTT
len: 16; abundance: -; j_gene: TRBJ2-5; v_gene: TRBV10-2; d_gene: TRBD2; CDR3aa: CASSSGLAGTQETQYF; CDR3nt: TGCGCCAGCAGTTCTGGACTAGCGGGGACCCAAGAGACCCAGTACTTC
len: 14; abundance: -; j_gene: TRBJ2-7; v_gene: TRBV2; d_gene: TRBD2; CDR3aa: CASSEIGLAYEQYF; CDR3nt: TGTGCCAGCAGTGAGATAGGACTAGCTTACGAGCAGTACTTC
len: 16; abundance: -; j_gene: TRBJ1-4; v_gene: TRBV19; d_gene: TRBD1; CDR3aa: CASSIRSDRGYEKLFF; CDR3nt: TGTGCCAGTAGTATTAGATCGGACAGGGGATATGAAAAACTGTTTTTT
len: 14; abundance: -; j_gene: TRBJ2-3; v_gene: TRBV4-2; d_gene: -; CDR3aa: CASSQDANTDTQYF; CDR3nt: TGTGCCAGCAGCCAAGACGCTAACACAGATACGCAGTATTTT
len: 15; abundance: -; j_gene: TRBJ2-7; v_gene: TRBV5-1; d_gene: TRBD1; CDR3aa: CASSVNRDRVYEQYF; CDR3nt: TGCGCCAGCAGCGTGAACCGGGACAGAGTCTACGAGCAGTACTTC
len: 15; abundance: once; j_gene: TRBJ2-3; v_gene: TRBV23-1; d_gene: -; CDR3aa: CASSQSLPGTDTQYF; CDR3nt: TGCGCCAGCAGTCAATCTTTGCCCGGCACAGATACGCAGTATTTT
len: 15; abundance: once; j_gene: TRBJ2-2; v_gene: TRBV15; d_gene: -; CDR3aa: CATSRGATNTGELFF; CDR3nt: TGTGCCACCAGCAGAGGGGCCACGAACACCGGGGAGCTGTTTTTT
len: 14; abundance: -; j_gene: TRBJ2-4; v_gene: TRBV19; d_gene: -; CDR3aa: CASSVRQLKNIQYF; CDR3nt: TGTGCCAGTAGTGTAAGACAGCTCAAAAACATTCAGTACTTC
len: 14; abundance: -; j_gene: TRBJ1-1; v_gene: TRBV28; d_gene: TRBD1; CDR3aa: CASNRGGSNTEAFF; CDR3nt: TGTGCCAGCAACCGAGGGGGCTCCAACACTGAAGCTTTCTTT
len: 16; abundance: once; j_gene: TRBJ1-5; v_gene: TRBV7-9; d_gene: -; CDR3aa: CASSSWGGYSNQPQHF; CDR3nt: TGTGCCAGCAGCTCCTGGGGGGGGTATAGCAATCAGCCCCAGCATTTT
len: 17; abundance: -; j_gene: TRBJ2-1; v_gene: TRBV19; d_gene: TRBD1; CDR3aa: CASNKDRSKGSYNEQFF; CDR3nt: TGTGCCAGTAATAAGGACAGGAGCAAGGGGTCCTACAATGAGCAGTTCTTC